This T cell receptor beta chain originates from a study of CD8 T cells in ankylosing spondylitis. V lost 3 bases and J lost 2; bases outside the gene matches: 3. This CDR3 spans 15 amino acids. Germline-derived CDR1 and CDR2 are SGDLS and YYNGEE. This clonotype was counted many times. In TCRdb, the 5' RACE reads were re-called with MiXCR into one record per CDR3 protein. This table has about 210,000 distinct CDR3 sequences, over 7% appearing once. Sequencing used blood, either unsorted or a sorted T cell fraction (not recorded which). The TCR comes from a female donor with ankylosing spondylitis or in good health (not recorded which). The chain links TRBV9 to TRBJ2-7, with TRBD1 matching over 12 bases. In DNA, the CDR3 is TGTGCCAGCAGCGCTGGGACAGGGGGCCCCTACGAGCAGTACTTC. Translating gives CASSAGTGGPYEQYF. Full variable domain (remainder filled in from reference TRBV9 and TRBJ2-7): DSGVTQTPKHLITATGQRVTLRCSPRSGDLSVYWYQQSLDQGLQFLIQYYNGEERAKGNILERFSAQQFPDLHSELNLSSLELGDSALYFCASSAGTGGPYEQYFGPGTRLTVT.